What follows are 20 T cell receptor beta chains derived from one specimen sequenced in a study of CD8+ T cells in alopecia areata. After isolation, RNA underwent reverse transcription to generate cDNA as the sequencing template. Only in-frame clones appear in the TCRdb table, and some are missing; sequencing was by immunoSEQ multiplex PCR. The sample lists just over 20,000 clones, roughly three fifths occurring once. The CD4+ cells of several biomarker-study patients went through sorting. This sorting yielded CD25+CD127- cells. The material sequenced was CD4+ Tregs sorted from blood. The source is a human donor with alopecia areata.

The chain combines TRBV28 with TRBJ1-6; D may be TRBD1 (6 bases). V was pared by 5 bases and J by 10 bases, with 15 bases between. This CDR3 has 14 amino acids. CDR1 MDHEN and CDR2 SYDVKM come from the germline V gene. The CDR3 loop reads CASSRGIGFSPLHF. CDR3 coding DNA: TGTGCCAGCAGTAGGGGGATTGGGTTCTCACCCCTCCACTTT.

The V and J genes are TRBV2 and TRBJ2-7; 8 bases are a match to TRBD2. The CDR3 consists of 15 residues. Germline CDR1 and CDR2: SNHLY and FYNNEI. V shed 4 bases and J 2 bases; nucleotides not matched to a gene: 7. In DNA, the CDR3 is TGTGCCAGCAGTGGGATACGGCGGGGGGCCTACGAGCAGTACTTC. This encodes CASSGIRRGAYEQYF.

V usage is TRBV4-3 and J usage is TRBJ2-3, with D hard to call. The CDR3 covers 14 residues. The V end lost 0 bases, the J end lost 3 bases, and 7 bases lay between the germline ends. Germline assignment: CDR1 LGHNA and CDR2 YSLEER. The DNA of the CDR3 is TGCGCCAGCAGCCAAGATTCCCAGACAGATACGCAGTATTTT. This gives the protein CASSQDSQTDTQYF.

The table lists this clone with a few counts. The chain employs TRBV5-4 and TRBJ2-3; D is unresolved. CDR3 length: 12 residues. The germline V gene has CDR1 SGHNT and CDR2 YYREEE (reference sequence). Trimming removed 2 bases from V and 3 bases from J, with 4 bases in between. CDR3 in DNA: TGTGCCAGCAGCTTTTTGACAGATACGCAGTATTTT. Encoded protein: CASSFLTDTQYF. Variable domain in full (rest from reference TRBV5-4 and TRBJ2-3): ETGVTQSPTHLIKTRGQQVTLRCSSQSGHNTVSWYQQALGQGPQFIFQYYREEENGRGNFPPRFSGLQFPNYSSELNVNALELDDSALYLCASSFLTDTQYFGPGTRLTVL.

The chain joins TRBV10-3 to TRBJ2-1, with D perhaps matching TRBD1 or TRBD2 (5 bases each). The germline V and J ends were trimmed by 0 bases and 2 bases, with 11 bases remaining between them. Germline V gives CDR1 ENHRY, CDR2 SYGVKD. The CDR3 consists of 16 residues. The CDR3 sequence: CAISESRDAAYNEQFF. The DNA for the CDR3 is TGTGCCATCAGTGAGTCCCGGGACGCCGCCTACAATGAGCAGTTCTTC.

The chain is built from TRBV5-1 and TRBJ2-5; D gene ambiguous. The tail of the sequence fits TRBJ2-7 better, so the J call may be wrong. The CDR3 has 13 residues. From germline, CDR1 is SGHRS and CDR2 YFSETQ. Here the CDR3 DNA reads TGCGCCAGCAGCCCAGGACGGAACTACGAGCAGTACTTC. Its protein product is CASSPGRNYEQYF.

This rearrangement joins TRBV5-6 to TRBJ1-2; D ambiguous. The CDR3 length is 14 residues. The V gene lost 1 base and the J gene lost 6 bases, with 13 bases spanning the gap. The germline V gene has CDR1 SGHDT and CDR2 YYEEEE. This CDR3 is CASSLIIEDHGYTF. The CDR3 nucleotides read TGTGCCAGCAGCTTGATAATCGAAGACCATGGCTACACCTTC.

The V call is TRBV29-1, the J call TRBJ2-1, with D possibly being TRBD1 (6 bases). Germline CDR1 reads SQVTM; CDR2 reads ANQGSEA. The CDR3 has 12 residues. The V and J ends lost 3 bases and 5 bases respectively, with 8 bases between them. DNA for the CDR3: TGCAGCGTTGATGCAGGGGACAATGAGCAGTTCTTC. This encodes CSVDAGDNEQFF.

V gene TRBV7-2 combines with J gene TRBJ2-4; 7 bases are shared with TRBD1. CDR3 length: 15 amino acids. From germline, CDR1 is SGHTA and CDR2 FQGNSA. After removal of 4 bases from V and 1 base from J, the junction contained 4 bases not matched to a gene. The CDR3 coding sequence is TGTGCCAGCAGCTCCCCGACAGGGGCCAAAAACATTCAGTACTTC. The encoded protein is CASSSPTGAKNIQYF.

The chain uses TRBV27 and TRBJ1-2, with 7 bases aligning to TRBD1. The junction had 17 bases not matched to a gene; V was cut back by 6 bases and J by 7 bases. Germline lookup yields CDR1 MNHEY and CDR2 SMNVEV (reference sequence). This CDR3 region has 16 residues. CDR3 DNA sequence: TGTGCCAGCAGCCGATCAGGACAGGTTCGCGCGGGTGGCTACACCTTC. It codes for CASSRSGQVRAGGYTF.

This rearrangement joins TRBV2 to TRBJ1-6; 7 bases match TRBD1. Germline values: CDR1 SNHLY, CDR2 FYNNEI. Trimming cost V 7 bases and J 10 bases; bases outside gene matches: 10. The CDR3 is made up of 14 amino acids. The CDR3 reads CASIFDRAGSPLHF. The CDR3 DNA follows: TGTGCCAGCATTTTCGACAGGGCGGGATCACCCCTCCACTTT.

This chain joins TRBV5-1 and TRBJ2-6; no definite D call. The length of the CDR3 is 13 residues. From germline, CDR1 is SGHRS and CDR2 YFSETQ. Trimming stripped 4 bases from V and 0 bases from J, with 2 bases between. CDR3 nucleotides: TGCGCCAGCAGCCCCTCTGGGGCCAACGTCCTGACTTTC. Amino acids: CASSPSGANVLTF.

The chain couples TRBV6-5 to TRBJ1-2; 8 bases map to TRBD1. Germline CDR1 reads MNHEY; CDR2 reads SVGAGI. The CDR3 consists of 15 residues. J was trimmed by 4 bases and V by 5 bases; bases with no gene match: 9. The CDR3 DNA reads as TGTGCCAGCAGTCAGCAGGGACAGGCCTTCTATGGCTACACCTTC. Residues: CASSQQGQAFYGYTF.

CDR3: CASRLGASYNEQFF. Here the CDR3 DNA reads TGTGCCAGCAGGTTGGGGGCTTCATACAATGAGCAGTTCTTC. The chain employs TRBV6-5 and TRBJ2-1, with D possibly TRBD1 on 6 matching bases. CDR1 is MNHEY and CDR2 is SVGAGI in the germline V gene. V lost 6 bases and J 4 bases, leaving 13 bases between the germline ends. This CDR3 has 14 amino acids.

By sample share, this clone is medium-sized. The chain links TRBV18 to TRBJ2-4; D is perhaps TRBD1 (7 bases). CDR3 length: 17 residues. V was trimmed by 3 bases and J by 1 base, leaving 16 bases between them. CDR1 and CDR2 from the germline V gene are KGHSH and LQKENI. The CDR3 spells CASSPFAGGSAKNIQYF. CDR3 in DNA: TGTGCCAGCTCACCCTTCGCAGGGGGGAGCGCCAAAAACATTCAGTACTTC.

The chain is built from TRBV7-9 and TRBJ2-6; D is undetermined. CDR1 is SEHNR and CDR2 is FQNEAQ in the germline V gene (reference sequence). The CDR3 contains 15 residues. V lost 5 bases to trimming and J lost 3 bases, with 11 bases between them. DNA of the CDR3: TGTGCCAGCAGCCTTTTGTTAGGTGGGGCCAACGTCCTGACTTTC. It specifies CASSLLLGGANVLTF.

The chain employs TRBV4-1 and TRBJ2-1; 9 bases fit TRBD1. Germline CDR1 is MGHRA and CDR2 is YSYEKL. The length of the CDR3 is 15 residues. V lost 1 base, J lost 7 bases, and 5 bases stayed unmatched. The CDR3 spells CASSQGVDRGNEQFF. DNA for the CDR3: TGCGCCAGCAGCCAAGGGGTCGACAGGGGGAATGAGCAGTTCTTC.

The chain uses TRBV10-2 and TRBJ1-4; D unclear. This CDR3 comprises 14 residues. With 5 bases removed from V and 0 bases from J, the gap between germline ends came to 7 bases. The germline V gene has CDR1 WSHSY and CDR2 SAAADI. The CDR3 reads CASSPTATNEKLFF. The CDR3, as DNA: TGCGCCAGCAGTCCTACCGCAACTAATGAAAAACTGTTTTTT.

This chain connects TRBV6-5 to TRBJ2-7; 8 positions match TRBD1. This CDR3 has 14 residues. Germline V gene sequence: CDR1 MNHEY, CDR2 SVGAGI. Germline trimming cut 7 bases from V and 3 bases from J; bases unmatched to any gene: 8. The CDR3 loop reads CASNKDRGGYEQYF. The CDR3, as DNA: TGTGCCAGCAATAAAGACAGGGGCGGCTACGAGCAGTACTTC.

This CDR3 reads CASTYAGTSGTHRYF. DNA for the CDR3: TGTGCCAGCACCTACGCCGGGACTAGCGGAACCCACCGGTATTTT. This rearrangement joins TRBV2 to TRBJ2-3, with 11 positions matching TRBD2. J gave up 14 bases and V 7 bases, and 17 bases lay outside the gene matches. The CDR3 contains 15 residues. Per germline, CDR1 SNHLY and CDR2 FYNNEI.